A single sample gave rise to the 13 T cell receptor beta chains below, sequenced in a study of T cell repertoires in cytomegalovirus infection. Each CDR3 protein gets one entry after TCRdb re-called the reads with MiXCR. Of 200,000 to 250,000 distinct CDR3 sequences in the sample, 5% to 8.5% were seen once. The sequencing input was PBMCs. Source of these receptors: a human donor in good health (CMV status not recorded). Some clones in this sample may be carry-over from other donors' samples.

This clonotype was seen a handful of times. The chain employs TRBV29-1 and TRBJ1-1; the D is unclear. Deletions cut 7 bases from V and 5 bases from J, with 11 bases between. The length of the CDR3 is 11 residues. Germline CDR1 SQVTM, CDR2 ANQGSEA. Here the CDR3 DNA reads TGCAGCGCTGAGACGAGGACTGAAGCTTTCTTT. Translated: CSAETRTEAFF. Drawing the rest from reference TRBV29-1 and TRBJ1-1, the complete variable domain is SAVISQKPSRDICQRGTSLTIQCQVDSQVTMMFWYRQQPGQSLTLIATANQGSEATYESGFVIDKFPISRPNLTFSTLTVSNMSPEDSSIYLCSAETRTEAFFGQGTRLTVV.

This clonotype was observed many times. J is TRBJ2-1 and V is TRBV29-1, with TRBD1 as a possible D gene (6 bases). The CDR3 extends over 17 amino acids. CDR1 is SQVTM and CDR2 is ANQGSEA in the germline V gene. V lost 3 bases and J 9 bases, leaving 27 bases between the germline ends. The CDR3 nucleotides are TGCAGCGTTGACCTCAAGGTGGGGGCCCGGTGGGTAAGTGAGCAGTTCTTC. Translating it yields CSVDLKVGARWVSEQFF.

In its sample, this clonotype was seen many times. J is TRBJ2-1 and V is TRBV29-1, with 8 bases that match TRBD2. V dropped 3 bases and J dropped 3; count of bases not matched to a gene: 4. This CDR3 has 14 amino acids. Looked up from germline, CDR1 is SQVTM and CDR2 is ANQGSEA. CDR3 DNA: TGCAGCGTTGACCGGGGGGGCGTCTACAATGAGCAGTTCTTC. Translated: CSVDRGGVYNEQFF.

This clonotype has a count of ten or more. The genes are TRBV29-1 and TRBJ2-1, with D possibly matching TRBD2 (6 bases). Germline CDR1 and CDR2: SQVTM and ANQGSEA. V shed 4 bases and J shed 0 bases, with 13 bases lying between them. The CDR3 totals 15 residues. CDR3 DNA sequence: TGCAGCGTTGTGGGACTGACGAGCTCCTACAATGAGCAGTTCTTC. It is translated as CSVVGLTSSYNEQFF.

Ten or more counts support this clonotype. The V gene is TRBV29-1, the J gene TRBJ1-4; TRBD1 matches 10 bases. The CDR3 totals 13 residues. V dropped 7 bases and J dropped 8; count of bases not matched to a gene: 7. Germline CDR1 reads SQVTM; CDR2 reads ANQGSEA. CDR3 region: CSARTGGGEKLFF. CDR3 coding DNA: TGCAGCGCCCGGACAGGGGGGGGAGAAAAACTGTTTTTT.

This clonotype was observed at least ten times. The chain is built from TRBV28 and TRBJ2-1; a weak D match, TRBD1 (5 bases). This CDR3 is 12 amino acids long. With 2 bases removed from V and 14 bases from J, the gap between germline ends came to 13 bases. CDR1 and CDR2 (germline): MDHEN, SYDVKM. CDR3 loop: CASSLTGSSEFF. CDR3 DNA sequence: TGTGCCAGCAGTTTAACAGGATCTAGTGAGTTCTTC.

This clonotype was found a few times. This chain connects TRBV28 to TRBJ1-2; 10 nucleotides match TRBD1. Losses at the gene ends were 3 bases for V and 7 bases for J; bases not matched to a gene: 8. Germline CDR1 and CDR2: MDHEN and SYDVKM. The CDR3 has 15 amino acids. The CDR3 DNA sequence: TGTGCCAGCAGTTTCGGATTCGGACAGGGGGGTGGCTACACCTTC. Translating it yields CASSFGFGQGGGYTF.

This clonotype appeared many times. This chain uses TRBV5-5 with TRBJ2-7; D unclear. Per the germline V gene, CDR1 is SGHKS and CDR2 is YYEKEE (reference sequence). The V end lost 0 bases, the J end lost 7 bases, and 5 bases lay between the germline ends. This CDR3 contains 11 residues. This CDR3 is CASSLAREQYF. The DNA of the CDR3 is TGTGCCAGCAGCTTGGCGAGAGAGCAGTACTTC. Together with reference TRBV5-5 and TRBJ2-7, the CDR3 gives the full variable domain: DAGVTQSPTHLIKTRGQQVTLRCSPISGHKSVSWYQQVLGQGPQFIFQYYEKEERGRGNFPDRFSARQFPNYSSELNVNALLLGDSALYLCASSLAREQYFGPGTRLTVT.

This clonotype was seen ten or more times. The rearrangement joins TRBV7-2 to TRBJ1-2, with TRBD1 identical over 10 bases. V was clipped by 2 bases and J by 5 bases; unmatched bases: 8. This CDR3 has 16 amino acids. The germline CDR1 and CDR2 sequences are SGHTA and FQGNSA. CDR3 nucleotides: TGTGCCAGCAGCTTATCCGGACAGGGGGTAGGGTATGGCTACACCTTC. Amino acids: CASSLSGQGVGYGYTF.

Many counts were recorded for this clonotype. This chain connects TRBV4-1 to TRBJ1-1; D not resolved. This CDR3 region has 14 residues. Germline CDR1 is MGHRA and CDR2 is YSYEKL. The V end lost 4 bases, the J end lost 2 bases, and 11 bases lay between the germline ends. In DNA, the CDR3 is TGCGCCAGCAGCCTTCACACAGCTAACACTGAAGCTTTCTTT. Its translation is CASSLHTANTEAFF.

This clonotype came up many times. This chain joins TRBV5-1 and TRBJ1-1, with D maybe TRBD1 (5 bases). Germline-derived CDR1 and CDR2 are SGHRS and YFSETQ. V shed 3 bases and J shed 1 base, with 7 bases lying between them. The CDR3 totals 13 residues. This CDR3 reads CASSWQGNTEAFF. The CDR3 region has the DNA TGCGCCAGCAGCTGGCAGGGGAACACTGAAGCTTTCTTT.

This clonotype was observed at least ten times. The chain has TRBV20-1 and TRBJ2-5; D uncertain. This CDR3 is built from 12 residues. Germline V lookup: CDR1 DFQATT, CDR2 SNEGSKA (reference sequence). Trimming shortened V by 5 bases and J by 3 bases, and 10 bases separated the two germline ends. The CDR3 sequence: CSALRTKETQYF. DNA for the CDR3: TGCAGTGCTTTGCGGACGAAAGAGACCCAGTACTTC.

V gene TRBV4-1 combines with J gene TRBJ2-3; the match to TRBD2 covers 8 bases. V shed 4 bases, J shed 4 bases, and the junction held 7 bases outside the gene matches. The CDR3 extends over 15 amino acids. The germline V gene encodes CDR1 MGHRA and CDR2 YSYEKL. CDR3 sequence reads: CASSRAGGGPDTQYF. The CDR3 nucleotides read TGCGCCAGCAGCCGGGCGGGCGGGGGGCCAGATACGCAGTATTTT.